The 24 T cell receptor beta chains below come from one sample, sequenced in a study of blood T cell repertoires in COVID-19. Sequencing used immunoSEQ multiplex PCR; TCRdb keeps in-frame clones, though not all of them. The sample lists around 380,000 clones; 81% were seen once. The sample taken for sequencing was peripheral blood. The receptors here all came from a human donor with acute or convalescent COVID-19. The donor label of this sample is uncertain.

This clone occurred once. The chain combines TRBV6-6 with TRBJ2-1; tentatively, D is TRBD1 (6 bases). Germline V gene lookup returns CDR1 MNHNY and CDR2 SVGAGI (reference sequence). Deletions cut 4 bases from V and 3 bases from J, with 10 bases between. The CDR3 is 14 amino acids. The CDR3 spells CASSSGTNYNEQFF. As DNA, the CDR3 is TGTGCCAGCAGTTCCGGGACAAACTACAATGAGCAGTTCTTC.

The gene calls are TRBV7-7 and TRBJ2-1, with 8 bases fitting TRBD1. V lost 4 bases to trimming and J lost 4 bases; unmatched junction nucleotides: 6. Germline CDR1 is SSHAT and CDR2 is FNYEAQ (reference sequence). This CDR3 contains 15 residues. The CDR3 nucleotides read TGTGCCAGCAGCTCAGACAGGGGTCATTACAATGAGCAGTTCTTC. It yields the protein CASSSDRGHYNEQFF.

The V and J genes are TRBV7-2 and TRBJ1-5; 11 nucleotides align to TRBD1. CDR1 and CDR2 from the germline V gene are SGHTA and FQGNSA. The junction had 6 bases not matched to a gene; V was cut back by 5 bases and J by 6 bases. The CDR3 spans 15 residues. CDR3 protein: CASSARTGGGQPQHF. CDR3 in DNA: TGTGCCAGCAGCGCCCGGACAGGGGGCGGTCAGCCCCAGCATTTT.

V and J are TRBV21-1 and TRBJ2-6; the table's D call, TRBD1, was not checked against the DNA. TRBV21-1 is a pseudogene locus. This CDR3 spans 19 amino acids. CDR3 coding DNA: TGTGCCAGCAGCAAACAGGACAGGGGGCGAGCCTCTGGGGCCAACGTCCTGACTTTC. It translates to CASSKQDRGRASGANVLTF.

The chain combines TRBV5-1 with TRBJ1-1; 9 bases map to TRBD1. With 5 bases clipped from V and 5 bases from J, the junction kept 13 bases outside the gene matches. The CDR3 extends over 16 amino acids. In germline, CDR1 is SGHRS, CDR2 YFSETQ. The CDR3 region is CASRRTGAPLGTEAFF. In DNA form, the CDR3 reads TGCGCCAGCAGACGGACAGGGGCCCCTTTAGGTACTGAAGCTTTCTTT.

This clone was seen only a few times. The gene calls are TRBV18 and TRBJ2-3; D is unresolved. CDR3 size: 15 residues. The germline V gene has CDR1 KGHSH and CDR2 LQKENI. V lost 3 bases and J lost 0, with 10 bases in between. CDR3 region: CASSPDFTSTDTQYF. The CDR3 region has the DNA TGTGCCAGCTCACCTGACTTCACTAGCACAGATACGCAGTATTTT.

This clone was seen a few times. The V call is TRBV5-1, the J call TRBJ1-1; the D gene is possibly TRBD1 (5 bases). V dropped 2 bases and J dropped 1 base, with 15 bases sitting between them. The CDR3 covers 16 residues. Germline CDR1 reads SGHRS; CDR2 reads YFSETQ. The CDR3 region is CASSFDRPGGNTEAFF. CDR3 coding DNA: TGCGCCAGCAGCTTCGACCGTCCCGGGGGGAACACTGAAGCTTTCTTT.

CDR3 sequence: CASSGQGQGGYGYTF. The CDR3 DNA sequence: TGCGCCAGCAGCGGACAGGGCCAGGGAGGTTATGGCTACACCTTC. The chain joins TRBV5-1 to TRBJ1-2, with TRBD1 identical over 8 bases. Germline V gene lookup returns CDR1 SGHRS and CDR2 YFSETQ. J gave up 5 bases and V 4 bases, and 10 bases lay outside the gene matches. The CDR3 has 15 amino acids. The variable domain in full, completed from reference TRBV5-1 and TRBJ1-2, reads KAGVTQTPRYLIKTRGQQVTLSCSPISGHRSVSWYQQTPGQGLQFLFEYFSETQRNKGNFPGRFSGRQFSNSRSEMNVSTLELGDSALYLCASSGQGQGGYGYTFGSGTRLTVV.

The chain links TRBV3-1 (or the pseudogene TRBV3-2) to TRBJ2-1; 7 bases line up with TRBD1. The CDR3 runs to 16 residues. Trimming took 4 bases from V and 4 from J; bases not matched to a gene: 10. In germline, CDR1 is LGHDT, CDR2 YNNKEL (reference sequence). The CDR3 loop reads CASSRPGQRGYNEQFF. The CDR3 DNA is TGTGCCAGCAGCCGACCGGGACAGAGGGGATACAATGAGCAGTTCTTC.

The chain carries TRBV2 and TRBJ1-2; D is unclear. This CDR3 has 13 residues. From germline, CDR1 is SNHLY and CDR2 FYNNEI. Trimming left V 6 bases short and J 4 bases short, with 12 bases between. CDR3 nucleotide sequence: TGTGCCAGCAGGAAAACTGACTTCTATGGCTACACCTTC. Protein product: CASRKTDFYGYTF. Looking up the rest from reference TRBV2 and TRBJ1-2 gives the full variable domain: EPEVTQTPSHQVTQMGQEVILRCVPISNHLYFYWYRQILGQKVEFLVSFYNNEISEKSEIFDDQFSVERPDGSNFTLKIRSTKLEDSAMYFCASRKTDFYGYTFGSGTRLTVV.

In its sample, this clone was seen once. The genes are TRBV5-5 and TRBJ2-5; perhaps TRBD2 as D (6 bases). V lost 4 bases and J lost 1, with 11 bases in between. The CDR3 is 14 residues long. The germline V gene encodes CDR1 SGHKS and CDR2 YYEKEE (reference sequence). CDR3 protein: CASSTGGVQETQYF. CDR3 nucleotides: TGTGCCAGCAGCACCGGGGGAGTCCAAGAGACCCAGTACTTC.

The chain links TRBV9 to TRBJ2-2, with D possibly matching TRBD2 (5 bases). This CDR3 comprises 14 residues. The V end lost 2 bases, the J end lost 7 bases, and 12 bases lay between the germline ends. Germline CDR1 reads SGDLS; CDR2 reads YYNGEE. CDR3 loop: CASSVSGYGGELFF. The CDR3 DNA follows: TGTGCCAGCAGCGTTTCGGGGTATGGCGGGGAGCTGTTTTTT. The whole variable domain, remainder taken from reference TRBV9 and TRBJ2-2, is DSGVTQTPKHLITATGQRVTLRCSPRSGDLSVYWYQQSLDQGLQFLIQYYNGEERAKGNILERFSAQQFPDLHSELNLSSLELGDSALYFCASSVSGYGGELFFGEGSRLTVL.

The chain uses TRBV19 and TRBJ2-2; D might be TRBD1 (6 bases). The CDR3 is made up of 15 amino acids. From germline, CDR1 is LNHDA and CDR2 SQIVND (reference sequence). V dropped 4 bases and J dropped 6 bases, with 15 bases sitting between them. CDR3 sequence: CASSRRTETPGELFF. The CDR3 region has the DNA TGTGCCAGTAGTAGGAGGACAGAGACGCCCGGGGAGCTGTTTTTT. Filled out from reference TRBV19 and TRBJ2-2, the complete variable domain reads DGGITQSPKYLFRKEGQNVTLSCEQNLNHDAMYWYRQDPGQGLRLIYYSQIVNDFQKGDIAEGYSVSREKKESFPLTVTSAQKNPTAFYLCASSRRTETPGELFFGEGSRLTVL.

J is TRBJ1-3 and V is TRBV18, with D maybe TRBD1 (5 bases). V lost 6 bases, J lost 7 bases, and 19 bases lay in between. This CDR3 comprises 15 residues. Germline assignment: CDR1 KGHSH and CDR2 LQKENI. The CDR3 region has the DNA TGTGCCAGCTCCGCGAACAGGTTACGTCGTAACACCATATATTTT. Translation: CASSANRLRRNTIYF. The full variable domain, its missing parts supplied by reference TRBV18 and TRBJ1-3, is NAGVMQNPRHLVRRRGQEARLRCSPMKGHSHVYWYRQLPEEGLKFMVYLQKENIIDESGMPKERFSAEFPKEGPSILRIQQVVRGDSAAYFCASSANRLRRNTIYFGEGSWLTVV.

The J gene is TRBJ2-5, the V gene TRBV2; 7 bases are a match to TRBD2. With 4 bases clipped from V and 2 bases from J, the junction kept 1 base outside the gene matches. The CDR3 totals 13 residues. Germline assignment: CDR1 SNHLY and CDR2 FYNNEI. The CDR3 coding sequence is TGTGCCAGCAGTGGGACTAGACAAGAGACCCAGTACTTC. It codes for CASSGTRQETQYF.

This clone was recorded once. The CDR3 here is CASSQSQGRGSYNEQFF. The CDR3 bases are TGTGCCAGCAGCCAGTCCCAAGGGCGCGGGAGCTACAATGAGCAGTTCTTC. This chain links TRBV3-1 (or the pseudogene TRBV3-2) with TRBJ2-1; 7 bases fit TRBD2. V gave up 3 bases and J gave up 3 bases; unmatched junction bases: 11. Germline-derived CDR1 and CDR2 are LGHDT and YNNKEL (reference sequence). The CDR3 contains 17 residues.

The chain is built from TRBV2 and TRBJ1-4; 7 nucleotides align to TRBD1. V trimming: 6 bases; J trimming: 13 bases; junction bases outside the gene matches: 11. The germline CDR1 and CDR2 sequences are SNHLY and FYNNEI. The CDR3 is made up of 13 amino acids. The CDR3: CASSDRVFSGLFF. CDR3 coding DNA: TGTGCCAGCAGCGACAGGGTCTTTTCGGGACTGTTTTTT.

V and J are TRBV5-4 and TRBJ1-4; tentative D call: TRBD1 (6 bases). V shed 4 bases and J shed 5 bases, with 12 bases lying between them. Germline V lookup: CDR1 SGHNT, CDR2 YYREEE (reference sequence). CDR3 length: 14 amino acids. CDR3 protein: CASSPGGANEKLFF. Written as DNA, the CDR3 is TGTGCCAGCAGCCCGGGGGGGGCCAATGAAAAACTGTTTTTT.

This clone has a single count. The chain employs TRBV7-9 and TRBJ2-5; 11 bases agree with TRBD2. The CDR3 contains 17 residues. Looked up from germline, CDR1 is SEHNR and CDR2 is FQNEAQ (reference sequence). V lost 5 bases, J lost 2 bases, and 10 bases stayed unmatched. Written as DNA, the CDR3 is TGTGCCAGCAGCCAGGGGCTAGCGGGAGGAGGACAAGAGACCCAGTACTTC. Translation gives CASSQGLAGGGQETQYF.

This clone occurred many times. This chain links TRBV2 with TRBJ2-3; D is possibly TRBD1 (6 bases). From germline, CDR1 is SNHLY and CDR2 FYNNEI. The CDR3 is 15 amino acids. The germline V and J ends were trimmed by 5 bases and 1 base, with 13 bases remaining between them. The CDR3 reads CASSLQGLRTDTQYF. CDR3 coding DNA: TGTGCCAGCAGTCTACAGGGTTTACGCACAGATACGCAGTATTTT.

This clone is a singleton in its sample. CDR3 loop: CASSYDLSGNTIYF. The CDR3 DNA reads TGTGCCAGCAGTTACGACTTATCTGGAAACACCATATATTTT. V usage is TRBV6-5 and J usage is TRBJ1-3; D is ambiguous. V lost 2 bases and J 1 base, leaving 6 bases between the germline ends. Germline assignment: CDR1 MNHEY and CDR2 SVGAGI. There are 14 residues in the CDR3.

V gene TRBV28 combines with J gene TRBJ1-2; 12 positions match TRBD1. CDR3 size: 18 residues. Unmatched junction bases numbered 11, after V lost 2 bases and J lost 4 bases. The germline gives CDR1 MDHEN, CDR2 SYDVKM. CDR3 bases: TGTGCCAGCAGTTTAAATGGGGACAGGGGGCGCGTCAGCTATGGCTACACCTTC. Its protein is CASSLNGDRGRVSYGYTF.

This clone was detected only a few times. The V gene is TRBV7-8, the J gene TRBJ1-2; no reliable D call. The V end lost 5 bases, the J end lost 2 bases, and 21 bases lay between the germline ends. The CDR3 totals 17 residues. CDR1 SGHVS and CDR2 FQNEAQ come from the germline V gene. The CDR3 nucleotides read TGTGCCAGCAGCCCCGTCGTTCTAACAGCCAAAAACTATGGCTACACCTTC. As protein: CASSPVVLTAKNYGYTF.

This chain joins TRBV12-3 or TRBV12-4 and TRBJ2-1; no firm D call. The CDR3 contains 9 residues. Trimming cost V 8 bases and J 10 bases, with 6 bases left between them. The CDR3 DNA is TGTGCCAGCGGGCGCGAGCAGTTCTTC. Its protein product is CASGREQFF.